This TCR beta chain was documented in a study of blood T cell repertoires in COVID-19. On the study more broadly: Acute-phase and convalescent COVID-19 samples originated in the United States, Italy and Spain.

Assay used: immunoSEQ multiplex PCR; TCRdb lists only in-frame clones, some missing. Of 200,000 to 300,000 clones in the sample, around 87% are singletons; the top ten hold around 5%. The CDR3 totals 15 residues. Germline loops: CDR1 MNHEY, CDR2 SVGAGI. V was pared by 1 base and J by 5 bases, with 14 bases between. The chain joins TRBV6-5 to TRBJ1-1; the D gene is possibly TRBD1 (6 bases). The origin of this receptor is a woman between 55 and 75 years old with COVID-19, enrolled during active disease. Material for sequencing was peripheral blood. This CDR3 is CASSYLPRGRTEAFF. The CDR3 DNA reads TGTGCCAGCAGTTACTTGCCCAGGGGCCGTACTGAAGCTTTCTTT.